Below are 2 T cell receptor beta chains sequenced from a single sample in a study of human T cells and chemical hapten exposure. TCRdb independently ran MiXCR on the RACE reads; one entry per CDR3 protein. The sample shows tens of thousands of distinct CDR3 sequences, approximately 7.6% of them seen only once. Time point here: pre-sensitization, week 0. Indicated treatment: therapeutic diphenylcyclopropenone sensitization with weekly scalp DPC. This material consisted of whole blood, taken in connection with sensitization to the hapten diphenylcyclopropenone (DPC). The receptor set was obtained from a woman between 50 and 59 years old with alopecia areata. Some clones in this sample may be carry-over from other donors' samples.

This clonotype is labeled as medium-sized. The V call is TRBV18, the J call TRBJ1-2; no firm D call. V shed 6 bases and J shed 2 bases, with 13 bases lying between them. This CDR3 is 14 amino acids long. In germline, CDR1 is KGHSH, CDR2 LQKENI. In nucleotides, the CDR3 is TGTGCCAGCTCCGATACCCAAAACAACTATGGCTACACCTTC. Its translation: CASSDTQNNYGYTF.

This clonotype was seen more than once but under ten times. The rearrangement uses TRBV9 and TRBJ2-7, with D unclear. Trimming removed 2 bases at V and 6 bases at J, with 18 bases between. The CDR3 length is 15 residues. Germline loops: CDR1 SGDLS, CDR2 YYNGEE. The CDR3: CASSVGAPDKREQYF. In nucleotides, the CDR3 is TGTGCCAGCAGCGTGGGTGCGCCAGATAAACGCGAGCAGTACTTC.